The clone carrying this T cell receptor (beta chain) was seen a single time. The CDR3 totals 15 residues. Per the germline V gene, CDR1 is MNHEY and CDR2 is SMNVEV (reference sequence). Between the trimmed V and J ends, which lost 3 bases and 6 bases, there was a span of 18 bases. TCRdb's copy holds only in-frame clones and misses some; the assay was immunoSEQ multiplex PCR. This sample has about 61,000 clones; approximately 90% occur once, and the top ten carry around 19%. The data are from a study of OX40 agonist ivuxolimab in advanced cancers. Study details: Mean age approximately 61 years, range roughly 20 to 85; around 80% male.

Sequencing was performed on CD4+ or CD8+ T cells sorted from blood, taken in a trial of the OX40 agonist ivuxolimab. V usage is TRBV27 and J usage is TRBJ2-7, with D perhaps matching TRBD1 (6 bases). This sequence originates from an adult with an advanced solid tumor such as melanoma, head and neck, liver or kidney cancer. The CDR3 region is CASSFSGGWSPEQYF. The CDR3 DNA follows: TGTGCCAGCAGTTTTTCTGGGGGCTGGTCTCCCGAGCAGTACTTC.